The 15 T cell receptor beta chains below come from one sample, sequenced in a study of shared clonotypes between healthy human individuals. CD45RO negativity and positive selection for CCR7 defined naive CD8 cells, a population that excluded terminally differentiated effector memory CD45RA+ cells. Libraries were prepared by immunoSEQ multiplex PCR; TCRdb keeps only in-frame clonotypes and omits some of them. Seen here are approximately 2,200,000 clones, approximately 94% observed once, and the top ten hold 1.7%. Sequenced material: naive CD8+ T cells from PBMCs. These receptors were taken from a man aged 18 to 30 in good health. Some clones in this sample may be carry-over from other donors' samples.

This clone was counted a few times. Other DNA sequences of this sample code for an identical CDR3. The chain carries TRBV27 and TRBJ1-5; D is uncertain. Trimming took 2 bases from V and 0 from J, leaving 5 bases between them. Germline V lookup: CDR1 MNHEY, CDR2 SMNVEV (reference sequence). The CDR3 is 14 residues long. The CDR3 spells CASSLRDSNQPQHF. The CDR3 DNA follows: TGTGCCAGCAGTTTAAGGGATAGCAATCAGCCCCAGCATTTT.

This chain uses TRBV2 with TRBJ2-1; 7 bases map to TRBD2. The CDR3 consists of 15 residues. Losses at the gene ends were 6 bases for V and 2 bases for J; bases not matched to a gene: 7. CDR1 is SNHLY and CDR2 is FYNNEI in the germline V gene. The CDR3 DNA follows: TGTGCCAGCAGCGCCCGGGGGGAGGCCTACAATGAGCAGTTCTTC. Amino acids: CASSARGEAYNEQFF.

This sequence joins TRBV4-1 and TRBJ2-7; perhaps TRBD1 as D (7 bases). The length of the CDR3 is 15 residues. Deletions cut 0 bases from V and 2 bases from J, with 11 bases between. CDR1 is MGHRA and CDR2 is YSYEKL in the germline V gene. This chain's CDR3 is CASSQDRGATYEQYF. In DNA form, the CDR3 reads TGCGCCAGCAGCCAAGACAGGGGGGCAACCTACGAGCAGTACTTC.

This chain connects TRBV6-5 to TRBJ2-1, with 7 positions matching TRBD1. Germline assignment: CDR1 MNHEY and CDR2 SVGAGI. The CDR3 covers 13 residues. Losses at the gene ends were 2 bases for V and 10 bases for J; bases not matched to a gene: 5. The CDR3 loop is CASSYAEGAEQFF. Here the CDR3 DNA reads TGTGCCAGCAGTTACGCAGAGGGGGCCGAGCAGTTCTTC.

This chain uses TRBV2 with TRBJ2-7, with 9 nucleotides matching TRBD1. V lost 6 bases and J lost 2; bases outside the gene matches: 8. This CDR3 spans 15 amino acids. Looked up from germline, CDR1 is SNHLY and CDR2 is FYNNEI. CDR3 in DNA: TGTGCCAGCAGCGAATGGGGGACAGGGACCTACGAGCAGTACTTC. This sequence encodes CASSEWGTGTYEQYF.

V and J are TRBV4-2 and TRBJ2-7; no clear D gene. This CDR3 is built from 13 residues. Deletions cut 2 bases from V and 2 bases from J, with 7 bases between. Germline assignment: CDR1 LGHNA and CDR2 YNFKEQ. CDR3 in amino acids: CASSQTLTYEQYF. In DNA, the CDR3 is TGTGCCAGCAGCCAAACTTTAACCTACGAGCAGTACTTC.

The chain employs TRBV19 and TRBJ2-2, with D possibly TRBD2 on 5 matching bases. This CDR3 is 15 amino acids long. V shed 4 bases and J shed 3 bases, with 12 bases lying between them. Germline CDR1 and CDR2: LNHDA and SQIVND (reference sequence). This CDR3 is CASSKGSGDTGELFF. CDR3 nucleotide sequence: TGTGCCAGTAGTAAAGGTTCCGGGGACACCGGGGAGCTGTTTTTT.

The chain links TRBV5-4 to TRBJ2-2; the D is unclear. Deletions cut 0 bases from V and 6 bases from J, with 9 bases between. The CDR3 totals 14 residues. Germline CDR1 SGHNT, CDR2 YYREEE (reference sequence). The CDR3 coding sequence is TGTGCCAGCAGCTTGGGGTGGGGTTCCGGGGAGCTGTTTTTT. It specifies CASSLGWGSGELFF.

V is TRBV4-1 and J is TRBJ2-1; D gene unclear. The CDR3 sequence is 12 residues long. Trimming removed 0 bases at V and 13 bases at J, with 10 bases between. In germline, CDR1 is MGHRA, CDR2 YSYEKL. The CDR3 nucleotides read TGCGCCAGCAGCCAAGATCTGACGTTTCAGTTCTTC. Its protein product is CASSQDLTFQFF.

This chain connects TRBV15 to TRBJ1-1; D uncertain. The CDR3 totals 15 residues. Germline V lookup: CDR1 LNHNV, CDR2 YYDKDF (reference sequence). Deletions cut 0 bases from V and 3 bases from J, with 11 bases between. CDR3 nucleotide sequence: TGTGCCACCAGCAGAGAGGAGTTGGCGGACACTGAAGCTTTCTTT. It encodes CATSREELADTEAFF.

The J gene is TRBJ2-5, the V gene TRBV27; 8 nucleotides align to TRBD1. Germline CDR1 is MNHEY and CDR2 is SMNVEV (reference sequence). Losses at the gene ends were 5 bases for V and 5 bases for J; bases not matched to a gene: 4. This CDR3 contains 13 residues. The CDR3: CASSDRGFETQYF. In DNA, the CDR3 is TGTGCCAGCAGTGACAGGGGATTCGAGACCCAGTACTTC.

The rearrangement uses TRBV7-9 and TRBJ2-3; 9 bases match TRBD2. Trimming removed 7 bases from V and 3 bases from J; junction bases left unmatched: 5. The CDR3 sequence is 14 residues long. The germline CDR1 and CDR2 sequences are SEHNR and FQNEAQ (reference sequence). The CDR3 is CASIRTSGTDTQYF. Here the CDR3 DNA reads TGTGCCAGCATTCGTACTAGCGGGACAGATACGCAGTATTTT.

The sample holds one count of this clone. This chain's CDR3 is CASSPTRGLYNEQFF. CDR3 bases: TGTGCCAGCAGTCCTACCCGGGGACTCTACAATGAGCAGTTCTTC. The rearrangement joins TRBV6-6 to TRBJ2-1; weak D call: TRBD2 (6 bases). The CDR3 sequence is 15 residues long. V was trimmed by 5 bases and J by 3 bases, leaving 14 bases between them. Germline CDR1 and CDR2: MNHNY and SVGAGI (reference sequence).

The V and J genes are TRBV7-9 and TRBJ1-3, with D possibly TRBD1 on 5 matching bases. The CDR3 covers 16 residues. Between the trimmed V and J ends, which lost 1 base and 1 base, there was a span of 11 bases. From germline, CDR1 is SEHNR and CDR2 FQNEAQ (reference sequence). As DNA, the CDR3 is TGTGCCAGCAGCTTAGAAGGGGCAGGGTCTGGAAACACCATATATTTT. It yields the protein CASSLEGAGSGNTIYF. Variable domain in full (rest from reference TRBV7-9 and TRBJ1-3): DTGVSQNPRHKITKRGQNVTFRCDPISEHNRLYWYRQTLGQGPEFLTYFQNEAQLEKSRLLSDRFSAERPKGSFSTLEIQRTEQGDSAMYLCASSLEGAGSGNTIYFGEGSWLTVV.

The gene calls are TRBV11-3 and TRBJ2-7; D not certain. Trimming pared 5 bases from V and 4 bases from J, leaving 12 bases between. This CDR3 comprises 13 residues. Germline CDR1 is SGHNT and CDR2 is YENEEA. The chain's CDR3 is CASSEQQVYEQYF. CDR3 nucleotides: TGTGCCAGCAGCGAACAACAAGTGTACGAGCAGTACTTC.